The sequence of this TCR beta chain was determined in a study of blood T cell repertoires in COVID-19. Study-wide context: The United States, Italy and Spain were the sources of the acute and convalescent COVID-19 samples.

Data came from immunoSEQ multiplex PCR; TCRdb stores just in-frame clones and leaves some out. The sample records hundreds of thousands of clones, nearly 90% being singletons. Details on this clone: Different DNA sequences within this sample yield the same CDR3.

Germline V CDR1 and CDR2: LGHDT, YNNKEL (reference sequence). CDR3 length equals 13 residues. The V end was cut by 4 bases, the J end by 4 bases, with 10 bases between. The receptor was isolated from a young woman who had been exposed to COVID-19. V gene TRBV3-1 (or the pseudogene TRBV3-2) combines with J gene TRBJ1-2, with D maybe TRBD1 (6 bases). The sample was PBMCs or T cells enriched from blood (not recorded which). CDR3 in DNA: TGTGCCAGCAGCCTCGGACAGATCTATGGCTACACCTTC. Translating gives CASSLGQIYGYTF.